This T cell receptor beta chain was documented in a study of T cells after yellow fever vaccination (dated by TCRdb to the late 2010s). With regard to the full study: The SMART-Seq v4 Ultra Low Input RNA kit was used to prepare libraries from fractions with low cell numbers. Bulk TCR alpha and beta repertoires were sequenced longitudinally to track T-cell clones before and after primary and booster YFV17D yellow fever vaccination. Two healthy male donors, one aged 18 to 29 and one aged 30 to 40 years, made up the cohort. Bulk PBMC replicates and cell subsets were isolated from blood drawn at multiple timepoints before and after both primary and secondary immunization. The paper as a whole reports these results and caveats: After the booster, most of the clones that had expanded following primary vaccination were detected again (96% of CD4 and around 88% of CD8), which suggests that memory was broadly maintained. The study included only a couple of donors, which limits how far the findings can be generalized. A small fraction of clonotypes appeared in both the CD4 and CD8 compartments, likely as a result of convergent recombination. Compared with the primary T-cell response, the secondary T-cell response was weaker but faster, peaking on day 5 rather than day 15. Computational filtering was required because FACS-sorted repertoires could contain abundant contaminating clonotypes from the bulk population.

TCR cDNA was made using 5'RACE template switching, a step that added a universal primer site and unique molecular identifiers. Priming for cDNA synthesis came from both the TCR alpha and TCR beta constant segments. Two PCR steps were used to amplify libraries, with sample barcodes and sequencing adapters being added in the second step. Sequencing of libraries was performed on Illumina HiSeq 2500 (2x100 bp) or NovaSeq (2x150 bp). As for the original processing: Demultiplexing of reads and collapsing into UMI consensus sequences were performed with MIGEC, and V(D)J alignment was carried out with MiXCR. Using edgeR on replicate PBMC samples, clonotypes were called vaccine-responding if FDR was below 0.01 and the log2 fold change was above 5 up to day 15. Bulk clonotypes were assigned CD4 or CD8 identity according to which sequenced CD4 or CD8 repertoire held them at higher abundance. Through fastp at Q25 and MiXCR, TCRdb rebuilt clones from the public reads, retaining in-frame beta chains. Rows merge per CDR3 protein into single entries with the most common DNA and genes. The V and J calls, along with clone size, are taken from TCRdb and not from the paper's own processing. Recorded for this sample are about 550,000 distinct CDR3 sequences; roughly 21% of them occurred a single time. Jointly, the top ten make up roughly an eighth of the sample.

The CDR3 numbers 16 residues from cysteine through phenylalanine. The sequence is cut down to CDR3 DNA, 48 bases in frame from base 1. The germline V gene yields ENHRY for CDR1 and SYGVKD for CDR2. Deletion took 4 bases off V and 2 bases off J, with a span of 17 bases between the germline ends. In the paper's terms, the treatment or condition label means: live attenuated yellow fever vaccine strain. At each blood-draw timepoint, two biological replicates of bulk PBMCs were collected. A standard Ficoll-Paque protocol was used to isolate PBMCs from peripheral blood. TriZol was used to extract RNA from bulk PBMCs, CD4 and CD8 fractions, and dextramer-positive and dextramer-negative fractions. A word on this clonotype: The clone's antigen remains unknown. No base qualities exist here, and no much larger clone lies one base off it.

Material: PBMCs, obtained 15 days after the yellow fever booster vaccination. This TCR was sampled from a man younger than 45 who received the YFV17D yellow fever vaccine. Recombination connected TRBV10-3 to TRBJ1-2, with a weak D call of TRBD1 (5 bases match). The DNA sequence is TGTGCCATCAGTGTATCCGACAGAGGGAGAAACTATGGCTACACCTTC. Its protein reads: CAISVSDRGRNYGYTF.